These 26 T cell receptor beta chains originate from one sample sequenced in a study of early T cells in non-severe SARS-CoV-2 infection. TCRdb passed the 5' RACE reads through MiXCR, listing each CDR3 protein once. This table holds tens of thousands of distinct CDR3 sequences, roughly an eighth found once. The sample consisted of whole blood. The receptor set was obtained from an adult who was a healthcare worker with PCR-confirmed SARS-CoV-2 infection or an uninfected control (not recorded which).

This clonotype was found a few times. The chain combines TRBV29-1 with TRBJ1-1, with D perhaps matching TRBD1 (6 bases). Germline V CDR1 and CDR2: SQVTM, ANQGSEA. The ends were cut back, 5 bases at V and 4 bases at J, with 23 bases in the middle. This CDR3 spans 16 amino acids. The CDR3 nucleotides read TGCAGCGTTATTGAAACGATTCTAGGAGGGGGCACTGAAGCTTTCTTT. Its protein is CSVIETILGGGTEAFF.

Only a few counts were recorded for this clonotype. The chain couples TRBV4-1 to TRBJ2-2; no definite D call. V gave up 1 base and J gave up 3 bases, with 9 bases separating them. This CDR3 has 15 residues. The germline V gene has CDR1 MGHRA and CDR2 YSYEKL. The CDR3 sequence is CASSQGSWDTGELFF. The CDR3 nucleotides read TGCGCCAGCAGCCAAGGAAGTTGGGACACCGGGGAGCTGTTTTTT.

At least ten counts were recorded for this clonotype. The V and J genes are TRBV7-2 and TRBJ1-6; D remains ambiguous. Germline CDR1 and CDR2: SGHTA and FQGNSA. The ends were cut back, 1 base at V and 2 bases at J, with 3 bases in the middle. This CDR3 is 14 amino acids long. The CDR3 DNA reads TGTGCCAGCAGCTTAGATGCCTATAATTCACCCCTCCACTTT. This encodes CASSLDAYNSPLHF. Combining the CDR3 with reference TRBV7-2 and TRBJ1-6 gives the whole variable domain GAGVSQSPSNKVTEKGKDVELRCDPISGHTALYWYRQSLGQGLEFLIYFQGNSAPDKSGLPSDRFSAERTGGSVSTLTIQRTQQEDSAVYLCASSLDAYNSPLHFGNGTRLTVT.

V and J are TRBV6-2 or TRBV6-3 and TRBJ1-1; TRBD1 matches at 9 bases. The CDR3 totals 15 residues. V shed 2 bases and J 7 bases; nucleotides not matched to a gene: 8. The V gene's germline CDR1 is MNHEY and CDR2 SVGEGT. Here the CDR3 reads CASSYDTQTGGEAFF. DNA for the CDR3: TGTGCCAGCAGTTACGACACCCAGACAGGGGGTGAAGCTTTCTTT.

At least ten counts were recorded for this clonotype. This chain uses TRBV19 with TRBJ1-5; D is unresolved. Germline CDR1 is LNHDA and CDR2 is SQIVND (reference sequence). The CDR3 extends over 16 amino acids. Trimming pared 8 bases from V and 5 bases from J, leaving 22 bases between. The CDR3 DNA is TGTGCCAGTTCCCGCAGGTGGGGAAGTTACGATCAGCCCCAGCATTTT. This gives the protein CASSRRWGSYDQPQHF.

This clonotype was counted many times. The gene calls are TRBV20-1 and TRBJ2-3; TRBD1 is a possible D gene (6 bases). Per germline, CDR1 DFQATT and CDR2 SNEGSKA (reference sequence). V lost 6 bases to trimming and J lost 1 base, with 17 bases between them. The CDR3 contains 15 residues. CDR3 in amino acids: CSAIPGAARTDTQYF. CDR3 nucleotides: TGCAGTGCCATACCAGGGGCAGCACGCACAGATACGCAGTATTTT.

In its sample, this clonotype was seen a few times. The chain couples TRBV7-9 to TRBJ2-1, with a tentative D call TRBD2 (6 bases). CDR1 SEHNR and CDR2 FQNEAQ come from the germline V gene (reference sequence). Deletions cut 5 bases from V and 7 bases from J, with 15 bases between. The CDR3 length is 14 residues. The CDR3 bases are TGTGCCAGCAGCGCCCAGGAGGGGATAAATGAGCAGTTCTTC. It yields the protein CASSAQEGINEQFF.

In its sample, this clonotype was seen a few times. This chain uses TRBV28 with TRBJ2-7; 7 bases line up with TRBD1. This CDR3 is 15 amino acids long. The germline CDR1 and CDR2 sequences are MDHEN and SYDVKM. Trimming took 7 bases from V and 0 from J; bases not matched to a gene: 9. CDR3 sequence: CASNTRTGGSYEQYF. The CDR3 DNA reads as TGTGCCAGCAATACTCGGACAGGCGGCTCCTACGAGCAGTACTTC.

The table lists this clonotype with a few counts. The DNA of the CDR3 is TGTGCCAGCTCACCGGGGGAGTACGAGCAGTACTTC. As protein: CASSPGEYEQYF. This chain connects TRBV18 to TRBJ2-7; D possibly matches TRBD1 or TRBD2 (5 bases each). Trimming removed 3 bases from V and 4 bases from J, with 7 bases in between. The CDR3 spans 12 residues. CDR1 and CDR2 (germline): KGHSH, LQKENI.

In this sample, this clonotype turned up a few times. The chain uses TRBV20-1 and TRBJ1-1; the D gene is possibly TRBD1 (6 bases). V lost 2 bases, J lost 6 bases, and 19 bases lay in between. CDR3 length: 15 residues. Germline CDR1 and CDR2: DFQATT and SNEGSKA (reference sequence). Here the CDR3 DNA reads TGCAGTGCTAGAAATCCGGGACAACTGAGCGCTGAAGCTTTCTTT. Amino acids: CSARNPGQLSAEAFF.

J is TRBJ2-1 and V is TRBV12-3 or TRBV12-4; 8 bases map to TRBD2. The CDR3 runs to 15 residues. V lost 7 bases, J lost 1 base, and 6 bases stayed unmatched. In nucleotides, the CDR3 is TGTGCCAGCACCCGACTAGCGTTATCCTACAATGAGCAGTTCTTC. Translation gives CASTRLALSYNEQFF.

The CDR3 region is CASSLDINYGYTF. In nucleotides, the CDR3 is TGTGCCAGCAGCTTAGACATTAACTATGGCTACACCTTC. The rearrangement links TRBV7-2 to TRBJ1-2; D call uncertain. V shed 1 base and J shed 1 base, with 4 bases lying between them. The CDR3 is 13 amino acids. CDR1 and CDR2 (germline): SGHTA, FQGNSA.

Only a few counts were recorded for this clonotype. The chain employs TRBV9 and TRBJ2-3, with D unclear. With 0 bases removed from V and 0 bases from J, the gap between germline ends came to 5 bases. CDR3 length equals 14 residues. Germline-derived CDR1 and CDR2 are SGDLS and YYNGEE. The CDR3 DNA is TGTGCCAGCAGCGTAGGCTCCAGCACAGATACGCAGTATTTT. Translation: CASSVGSSTDTQYF.

This clonotype was counted ten times or more. The genes are TRBV7-9 and TRBJ1-2; the D is unclear. The CDR3 totals 11 residues. CDR1 is SEHNR and CDR2 is FQNEAQ in the germline V gene (reference sequence). V was pared by 2 bases and J by 2 bases, with 0 bases between. CDR3 bases: TGTGCCAGCAGCTTAAACTATGGCTACACCTTC. Translating gives CASSLNYGYTF.

The chain uses TRBV4-2 and TRBJ2-7; D is unresolved. The CDR3 has 13 residues. Germline loops: CDR1 LGHNA, CDR2 YNFKEQ. The germline V and J ends were trimmed by 3 bases and 3 bases, with 9 bases remaining between them. The CDR3 DNA follows: TGTGCCAGCAGCCATGTTGAAAACTACGAGCAGTACTTC. Encoded protein: CASSHVENYEQYF.

In DNA form, the CDR3 reads TGTGCCAGCAGCCCGGGACTAGCGGGATCTATCCTCACAGATACGCAGTATTTT. Translation gives CASSPGLAGSILTDTQYF. V is TRBV14 and J is TRBJ2-3; the match to TRBD2 covers 13 bases. The V gene's germline CDR1 is SGHDN and CDR2 FVKESK. V shed 4 bases and J 2 bases; nucleotides not matched to a gene: 9. The CDR3 length is 18 residues. The variable domain in full, completed from reference TRBV14 and TRBJ2-3, reads EAGVTQFPSHSVIEKGQTVTLRCDPISGHDNLYWYRRVMGKEIKFLLHFVKESKQDESGMPNNRFLAERTGGTYSTLKVQPAELEDSGVYFCASSPGLAGSILTDTQYFGPGTRLTVL.

The genes are TRBV20-1 and TRBJ2-1; TRBD2 matches at 10 bases. CDR1 and CDR2 (germline): DFQATT, SNEGSKA (reference sequence). J was trimmed by 1 base and V by 0 bases; bases with no gene match: 6. The CDR3 is 17 residues long. The CDR3 reads CSARDPQREGSYNEQFF. The CDR3 nucleotides are TGCAGTGCTAGAGACCCCCAGCGGGAGGGATCCTACAATGAGCAGTTCTTC.

V gene TRBV28 combines with J gene TRBJ1-4, with D tentatively TRBD1 (6 bases). V lost 5 bases to trimming and J lost 0 bases, with 13 bases between them. The CDR3 runs 16 residues. Germline V gene lookup returns CDR1 MDHEN and CDR2 SYDVKM. CDR3 sequence (DNA): TGTGCCAGCAGTATCATGCAGGGGTCAACTAATGAAAAACTGTTTTTT. The encoded protein is CASSIMQGSTNEKLFF.

V is TRBV2 and J is TRBJ2-6; tentatively, D is TRBD1 (6 bases). CDR1 is SNHLY, CDR2 FYNNEI, per germline. The CDR3 extends over 17 amino acids. V lost 7 bases and J 4 bases, leaving 20 bases between the germline ends. The CDR3 nucleotides are TGTGCCAGCACCAATCAGGACAGTCATGCGGGGGCCAACGTCCTGACTTTC. It specifies CASTNQDSHAGANVLTF.

The chain couples TRBV6-2 or TRBV6-3 to TRBJ1-2; 7 bases agree with TRBD1. V dropped 4 bases and J dropped 6; count of bases not matched to a gene: 8. This CDR3 has 14 residues. Germline values: CDR1 MNHEY, CDR2 SVGEGT. CDR3 nucleotides: TGTGCCAGCAGTTTTACAGGGGTTTCTGATGGCTACACCTTC. It specifies CASSFTGVSDGYTF.

The chain joins TRBV3-1 to TRBJ2-7, with D perhaps TRBD1 (6 bases). Deletions cut 1 base from V and 0 bases from J, with 7 bases between. This CDR3 comprises 14 residues. Germline V gives CDR1 LGHDT, CDR2 YNNKEL (reference sequence). The CDR3 sequence is CASSQVGASYEQYF. The CDR3, as DNA: TGTGCCAGCAGCCAAGTGGGGGCCTCCTACGAGCAGTACTTC.

The sample holds a few counts of this clonotype. The rearrangement links TRBV5-1 to TRBJ2-3; TRBD2 matches 9 bases. Per germline, CDR1 SGHRS and CDR2 YFSETQ. V was pared by 6 bases and J by 2 bases, with 4 bases of the junction left unmatched. The CDR3 length is 14 residues. The CDR3 DNA reads as TGCGCCAGCAAAGCGGGAGGACACACAGATACGCAGTATTTT. It specifies CASKAGGHTDTQYF. Together with reference TRBV5-1 and TRBJ2-3, the CDR3 gives the full variable domain: KAGVTQTPRYLIKTRGQQVTLSCSPISGHRSVSWYQQTPGQGLQFLFEYFSETQRNKGNFPGRFSGRQFSNSRSEMNVSTLELGDSALYLCASKAGGHTDTQYFGPGTRLTVL.

The V call is TRBV4-2, the J call TRBJ2-7; 7 nucleotides align to TRBD2. This CDR3 has 14 amino acids. V was pared by 1 base and J by 3 bases, with 3 bases of the junction left unmatched. The germline gives CDR1 LGHNA, CDR2 YNFKEQ. In DNA, the CDR3 is TGTGCCAGCAGCCAAGCAGGACTAGGCTACGAGCAGTACTTC. As protein: CASSQAGLGYEQYF.

This clonotype was counted ten times or more. V gene TRBV7-2 combines with J gene TRBJ1-3; TRBD1 matches 8 bases. Germline CDR1 reads SGHTA; CDR2 reads FQGNSA. CDR3 length: 15 amino acids. V lost 5 bases and J lost 2; bases outside the gene matches: 5. CDR3 sequence reads: CASSVTGGAGNTIYF. For the CDR3, the DNA is TGTGCCAGCAGCGTTACAGGGGGTGCTGGAAACACCATATATTTT.

This clonotype was found a few times. V and J are TRBV5-4 and TRBJ2-3; 9 bases map to TRBD1. The trim removed 0 bases at V and 4 bases at J, leaving 6 bases unmatched. The CDR3 runs 16 residues. Germline V gives CDR1 SGHNT, CDR2 YYREEE (reference sequence). CDR3 residues: CASSLAGGQGPDTQYF. CDR3 DNA sequence: TGTGCCAGCAGCTTGGCCGGGGGACAGGGCCCAGATACGCAGTATTTT.

The CDR3 sequence: CASSDTGSAQFF. The CDR3 coding sequence is TGTGCCAGCAGTGATACAGGGTCGGCGCAGTTCTTC. V gene TRBV2 combines with J gene TRBJ2-1; weak D call: TRBD1 (6 bases). CDR3 length equals 12 residues. The V end was cut by 3 bases, the J end by 12 bases, with 12 bases between. Looked up from germline, CDR1 is SNHLY and CDR2 is FYNNEI.